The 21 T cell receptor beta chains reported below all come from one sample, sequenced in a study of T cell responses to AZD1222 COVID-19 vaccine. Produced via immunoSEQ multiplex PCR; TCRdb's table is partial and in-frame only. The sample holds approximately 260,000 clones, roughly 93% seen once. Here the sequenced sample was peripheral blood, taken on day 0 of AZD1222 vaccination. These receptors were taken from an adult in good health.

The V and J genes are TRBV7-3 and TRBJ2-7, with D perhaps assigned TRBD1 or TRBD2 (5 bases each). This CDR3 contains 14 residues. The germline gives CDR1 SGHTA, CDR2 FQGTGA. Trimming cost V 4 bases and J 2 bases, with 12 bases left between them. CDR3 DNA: TGTGCCAGCAGCTCCGGGACGGCTCCCTACGAGCAGTACTTC. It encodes CASSSGTAPYEQYF.

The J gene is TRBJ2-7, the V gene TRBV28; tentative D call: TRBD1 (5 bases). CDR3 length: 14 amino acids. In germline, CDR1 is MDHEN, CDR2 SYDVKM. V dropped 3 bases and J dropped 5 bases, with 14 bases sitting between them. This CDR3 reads CASSFQGVPDEQYF. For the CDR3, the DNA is TGTGCCAGCAGTTTTCAAGGGGTCCCAGACGAGCAGTACTTC.

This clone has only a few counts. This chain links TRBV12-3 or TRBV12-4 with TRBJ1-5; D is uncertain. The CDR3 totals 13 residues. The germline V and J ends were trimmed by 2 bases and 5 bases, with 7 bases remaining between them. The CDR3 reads CASSLLEDQPQHF. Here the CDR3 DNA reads TGTGCCAGCAGTTTACTCGAGGATCAGCCCCAGCATTTT.

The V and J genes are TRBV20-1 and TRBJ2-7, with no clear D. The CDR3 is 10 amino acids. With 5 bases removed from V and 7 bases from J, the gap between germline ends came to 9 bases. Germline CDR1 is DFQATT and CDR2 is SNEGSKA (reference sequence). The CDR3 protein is CSAALGEQYF. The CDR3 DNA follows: TGCAGTGCTGCGTTGGGGGAGCAGTACTTC.

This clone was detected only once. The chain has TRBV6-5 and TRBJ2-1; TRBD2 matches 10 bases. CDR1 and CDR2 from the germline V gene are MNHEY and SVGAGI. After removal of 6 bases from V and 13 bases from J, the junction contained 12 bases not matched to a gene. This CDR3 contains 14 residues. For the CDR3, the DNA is TGTGCCAGCAGGATAGCGGGGGGATCCCACCCCCAGTTCTTC. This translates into CASRIAGGSHPQFF.

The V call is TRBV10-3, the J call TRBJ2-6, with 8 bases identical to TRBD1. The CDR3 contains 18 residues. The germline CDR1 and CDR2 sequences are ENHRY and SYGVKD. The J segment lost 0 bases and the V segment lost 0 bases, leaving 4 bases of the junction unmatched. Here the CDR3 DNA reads TGTGCCATCAGTGAGTCGACAGGGGTCTCCTCTGGGGCCAACGTCCTGACTTTC. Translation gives CAISESTGVSSGANVLTF.

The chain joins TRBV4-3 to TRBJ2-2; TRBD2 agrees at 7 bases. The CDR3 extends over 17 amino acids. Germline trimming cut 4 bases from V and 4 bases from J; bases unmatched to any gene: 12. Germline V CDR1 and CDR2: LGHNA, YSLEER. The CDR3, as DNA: TGCGCCAGCAGCCCCCACTCGGGGGAGGGCCGCACCGGGGAGCTGTTTTTT. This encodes CASSPHSGEGRTGELFF.

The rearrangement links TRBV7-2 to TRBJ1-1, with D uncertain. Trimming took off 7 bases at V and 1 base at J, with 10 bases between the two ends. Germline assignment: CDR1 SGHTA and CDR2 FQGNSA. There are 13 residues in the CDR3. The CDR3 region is CASTPTRNTEAFF. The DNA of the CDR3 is TGTGCCAGCACCCCTACAAGGAACACTGAAGCTTTCTTT.

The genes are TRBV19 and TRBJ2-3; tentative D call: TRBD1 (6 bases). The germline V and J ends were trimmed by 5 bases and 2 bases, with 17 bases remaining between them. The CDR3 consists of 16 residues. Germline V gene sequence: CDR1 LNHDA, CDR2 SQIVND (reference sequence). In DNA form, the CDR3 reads TGTGCCAGTAGTGCAAACCGACAGGAGAACACAGATACGCAGTATTTT. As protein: CASSANRQENTDTQYF.

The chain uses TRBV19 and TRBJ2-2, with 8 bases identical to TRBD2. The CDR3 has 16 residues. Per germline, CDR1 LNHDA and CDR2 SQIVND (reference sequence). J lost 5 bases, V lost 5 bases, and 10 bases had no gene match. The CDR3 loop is CASSSPSGGGTGELFF. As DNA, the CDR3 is TGTGCCAGTAGTTCGCCCAGCGGGGGAGGTACCGGGGAGCTGTTTTTT. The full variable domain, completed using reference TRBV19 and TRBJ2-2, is DGGITQSPKYLFRKEGQNVTLSCEQNLNHDAMYWYRQDPGQGLRLIYYSQIVNDFQKGDIAEGYSVSREKKESFPLTVTSAQKNPTAFYLCASSSPSGGGTGELFFGEGSRLTVL.

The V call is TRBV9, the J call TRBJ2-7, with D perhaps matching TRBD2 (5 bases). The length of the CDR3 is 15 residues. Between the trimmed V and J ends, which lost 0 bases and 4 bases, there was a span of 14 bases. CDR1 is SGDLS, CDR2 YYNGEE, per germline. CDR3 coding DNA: TGTGCCAGCAGCGTAGGAGGTGGACCGGGATACGAGCAGTACTTC. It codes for CASSVGGGPGYEQYF.

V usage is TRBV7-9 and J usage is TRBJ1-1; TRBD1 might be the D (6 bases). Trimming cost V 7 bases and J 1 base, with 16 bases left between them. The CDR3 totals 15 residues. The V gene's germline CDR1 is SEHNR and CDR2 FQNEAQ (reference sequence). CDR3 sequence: CASTSGGLWNTEAFF. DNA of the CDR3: TGTGCCAGCACCTCGGGGGGGCTTTGGAACACTGAAGCTTTCTTT.

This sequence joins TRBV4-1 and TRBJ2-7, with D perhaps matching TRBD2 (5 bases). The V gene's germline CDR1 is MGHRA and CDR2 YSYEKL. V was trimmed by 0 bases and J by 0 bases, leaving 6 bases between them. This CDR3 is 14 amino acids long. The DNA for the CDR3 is TGCGCCAGCAGCCAAGAGGGGAGCTCCTACGAGCAGTACTTC. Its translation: CASSQEGSSYEQYF.

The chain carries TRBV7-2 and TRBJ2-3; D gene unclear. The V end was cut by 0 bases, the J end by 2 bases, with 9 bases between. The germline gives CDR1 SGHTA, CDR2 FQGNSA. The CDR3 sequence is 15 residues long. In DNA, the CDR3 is TGTGCCAGCAGCTTAGCGTCAGATTTCACAGATACGCAGTATTTT. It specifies CASSLASDFTDTQYF. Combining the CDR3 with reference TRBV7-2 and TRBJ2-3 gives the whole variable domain GAGVSQSPSNKVTEKGKDVELRCDPISGHTALYWYRQSLGQGLEFLIYFQGNSAPDKSGLPSDRFSAERTGGSVSTLTIQRTQQEDSAVYLCASSLASDFTDTQYFGPGTRLTVL.

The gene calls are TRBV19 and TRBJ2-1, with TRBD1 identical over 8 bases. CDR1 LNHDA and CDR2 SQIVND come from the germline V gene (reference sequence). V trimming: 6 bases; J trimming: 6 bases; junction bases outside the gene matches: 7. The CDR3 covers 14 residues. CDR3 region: CASRPDRVSNEQFF. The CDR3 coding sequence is TGTGCCAGTAGGCCGGACAGGGTAAGCAATGAGCAGTTCTTC.

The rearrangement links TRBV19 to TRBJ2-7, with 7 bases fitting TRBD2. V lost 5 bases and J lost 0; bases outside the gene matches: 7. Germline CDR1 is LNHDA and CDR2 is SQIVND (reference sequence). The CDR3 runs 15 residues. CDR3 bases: TGTGCCAGTAGTTTGCAAGGCGGGGGCTCCTACGAGCAGTACTTC. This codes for CASSLQGGGSYEQYF.

This CDR3 reads CASSLEGVLGEKLFF. The CDR3 bases are TGCGCCAGCAGCTTGGAGGGGGTTCTGGGCGAAAAACTGTTTTTT. The chain is built from TRBV5-1 and TRBJ1-4; TRBD1 is a possible D gene (6 bases). Germline CDR1 reads SGHRS; CDR2 reads YFSETQ. V lost 0 bases and J 8 bases, leaving 14 bases between the germline ends. The CDR3 runs 15 residues.

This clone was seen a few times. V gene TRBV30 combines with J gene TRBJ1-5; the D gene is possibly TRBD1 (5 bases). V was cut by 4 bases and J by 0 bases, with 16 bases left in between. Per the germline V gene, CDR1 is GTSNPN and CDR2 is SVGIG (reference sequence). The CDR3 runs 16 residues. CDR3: CAWTAQGAYSNQPQHF. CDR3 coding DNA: TGTGCCTGGACCGCCCAGGGAGCTTATAGCAATCAGCCCCAGCATTTT.

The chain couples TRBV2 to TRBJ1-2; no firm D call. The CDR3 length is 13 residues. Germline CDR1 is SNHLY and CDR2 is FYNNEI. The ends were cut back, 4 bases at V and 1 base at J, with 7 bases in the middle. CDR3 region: CASSGRINYGYTF. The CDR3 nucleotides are TGTGCCAGCAGTGGTCGGATTAACTATGGCTACACCTTC.

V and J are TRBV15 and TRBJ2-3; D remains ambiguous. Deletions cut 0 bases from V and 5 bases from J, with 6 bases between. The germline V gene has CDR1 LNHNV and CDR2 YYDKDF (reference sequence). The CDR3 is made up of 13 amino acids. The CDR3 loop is CATSRDSIDTQYF. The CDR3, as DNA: TGTGCCACCAGCAGAGATTCGATAGATACGCAGTATTTT.

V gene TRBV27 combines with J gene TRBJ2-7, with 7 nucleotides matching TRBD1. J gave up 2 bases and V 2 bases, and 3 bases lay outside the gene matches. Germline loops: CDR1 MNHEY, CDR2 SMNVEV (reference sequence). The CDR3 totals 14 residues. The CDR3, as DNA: TGTGCCAGCAGTTTAGCAGGGGGTCCCTACGAGCAGTACTTC. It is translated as CASSLAGGPYEQYF.